A selection of T cell receptor beta chains follows, all from one sample in a study of cytomegalovirus exposure and HLA in healthy donors. TCRdb's copy holds only in-frame clones and misses some; the assay was immunoSEQ multiplex PCR. The sample yields roughly 180,000 clones, about four fifths seen once. Specimen: PBMCs. The origin of the receptors is a female donor in good health and CMV-seronegative. CDR3s include the opening cysteine and the closing phenylalanine or tryptophan. The D gene is left open where the match is weak. Some rows mark clone size as missing; the rest say once, few, many or name a class of expanded clone.

d_call: TRBD2
v_call: TRBV30
cdr3_length: 15
j_call: TRBJ2-1
clone_size: few
cdr3_aa: CAWVPLAGFRNEQFF
cdr3_nt: TGTGCCTGGGTCCCCCTAGCGGGATTTCGCAATGAGCAGTTCTTC

d_call: -
v_call: TRBV27
cdr3_length: 17
j_call: TRBJ1-2
clone_size: -
cdr3_aa: CASSLSPGGVLTKGYTF
cdr3_nt: TGTGCCAGCAGTTTATCTCCGGGGGGGGTGCTCACGAAGGGCTACACCTTC

d_call: -
v_call: TRBV9
cdr3_length: 14
j_call: TRBJ2-7
clone_size: once
cdr3_aa: CASSVDGEPYEQYF
cdr3_nt: TGTGCCAGCAGCGTAGACGGAGAACCCTACGAGCAGTACTTC

d_call: -
v_call: TRBV7-3
cdr3_length: 15
j_call: TRBJ1-6
clone_size: -
cdr3_aa: CASSLEGYWNSPLHF
cdr3_nt: TGTGCCAGCAGCTTAGAGGGTTATTGGAATTCACCCCTCCACTTT

d_call: TRBD2
v_call: TRBV5-1
cdr3_length: 14
j_call: TRBJ2-7
clone_size: -
cdr3_aa: CASSLGTSDYEQYF
cdr3_nt: TGCGCCAGCAGCCTGGGGACTAGCGACTACGAGCAGTACTTC

d_call: TRBD1
v_call: TRBV6-6
cdr3_length: 14
j_call: TRBJ2-7
clone_size: -
cdr3_aa: CAIEPGQGTNEQYF
cdr3_nt: TGTGCCATCGAACCGGGACAGGGAACTAACGAGCAGTACTTC

d_call: -
v_call: TRBV6-5
cdr3_length: 14
j_call: TRBJ1-2
clone_size: -
cdr3_aa: CATREGRLYYGYTF
cdr3_nt: TGTGCCACCCGGGAAGGCAGGTTGTACTATGGCTACACCTTC

d_call: -
v_call: TRBV25-1
cdr3_length: 14
j_call: TRBJ2-1
clone_size: -
cdr3_aa: CASSEYLAVDEQFF
cdr3_nt: TGTGCCAGCAGTGAATATTTAGCGGTCGATGAGCAGTTCTTC

d_call: TRBD1
v_call: TRBV2
cdr3_length: 13
j_call: TRBJ1-4
clone_size: few
cdr3_aa: CASRPTGNEKLFF
cdr3_nt: TGTGCCAGCCGACCGACAGGGAATGAAAAACTGTTTTTT

d_call: -
v_call: TRBV4-3
cdr3_length: 14
j_call: TRBJ1-2
clone_size: -
cdr3_aa: CASSQRTAYYGYTF
cdr3_nt: TGCGCCAGCAGCCAACGGACAGCCTACTATGGCTACACCTTC

d_call: TRBD2
v_call: TRBV11-2
cdr3_length: 18
j_call: TRBJ2-7
clone_size: -
cdr3_aa: CASSTTATGGGLSYEQYF
cdr3_nt: TGTGCCAGCAGCACAACTGCAACGGGAGGGGGTCTTTCCTACGAGCAGTACTTC

d_call: TRBD2
v_call: TRBV9
cdr3_length: 15
j_call: TRBJ2-7
clone_size: -
cdr3_aa: CASSVGSGRAHEQYF
cdr3_nt: TGTGCCAGCAGCGTAGGTAGCGGGAGGGCCCACGAGCAGTACTTC

d_call: -
v_call: TRBV13
cdr3_length: 15
j_call: TRBJ2-3
clone_size: -
cdr3_aa: CASSPILQGTDTQYF
cdr3_nt: TGTGCCAGCAGCCCCATCCTACAGGGCACAGATACGCAGTATTTT

d_call: TRBD1
v_call: TRBV2
cdr3_length: 14
j_call: TRBJ2-2
clone_size: once
cdr3_aa: CASNDRARTGELFF
cdr3_nt: TGTGCCAGCAATGACAGGGCACGGACCGGGGAGCTGTTTTTT

d_call: TRBD1
v_call: TRBV2
cdr3_length: 14
j_call: TRBJ1-4
clone_size: -
cdr3_aa: CASRRQGSNEKLFF
cdr3_nt: TGTGCCAGCAGGAGACAGGGGAGTAATGAAAAACTGTTTTTT

d_call: -
v_call: TRBV5-4
cdr3_length: 15
j_call: TRBJ2-3
clone_size: -
cdr3_aa: CASSSGQRSTDTQYF
cdr3_nt: TGTGCCAGCAGCTCCGGACAGAGAAGCACAGATACGCAGTATTTT

d_call: -
v_call: TRBV30
cdr3_length: 13
j_call: TRBJ2-7
clone_size: -
cdr3_aa: CAWSRDLPTEQYF
cdr3_nt: TGTGCCTGGAGTAGGGACTTACCTACAGAGCAGTACTTC

d_call: TRBD2
v_call: TRBV11-2
cdr3_length: 14
j_call: TRBJ2-7
clone_size: -
cdr3_aa: CASSGPGLLREQYF
cdr3_nt: TGTGCCAGCAGCGGCCCGGGACTACTTCGGGAGCAGTACTTC

d_call: TRBD2
v_call: TRBV27
cdr3_length: 16
j_call: TRBJ2-1
clone_size: -
cdr3_aa: CASSRQGLADYNEQFF
cdr3_nt: TGTGCCAGCAGTCGCCAAGGACTAGCAGACTACAATGAGCAGTTCTTC

d_call: TRBD2
v_call: TRBV29-1
cdr3_length: 14
j_call: TRBJ2-1
clone_size: -
cdr3_aa: CSVVGLAGRAEQFF
cdr3_nt: TGCAGCGTTGTAGGACTAGCGGGGCGGGCGGAGCAGTTCTTC

d_call: -
v_call: TRBV2
cdr3_length: 13
j_call: TRBJ2-2
clone_size: -
cdr3_aa: CASSYGEAGELFF
cdr3_nt: TGTGCCAGCAGCTACGGTGAGGCCGGGGAGCTGTTTTTT

d_call: TRBD1
v_call: TRBV4-1
cdr3_length: 17
j_call: TRBJ2-1
clone_size: -
cdr3_aa: CASSHFPLTGSNNEQFF
cdr3_nt: TGCGCCAGCAGCCACTTCCCTTTGACAGGGTCCAACAATGAGCAGTTCTTC

d_call: -
v_call: TRBV28
cdr3_length: 12
j_call: TRBJ1-1
clone_size: -
cdr3_aa: CASRTTGTEAFF
cdr3_nt: TGTGCCAGCAGGACAACCGGGACAGAAGCTTTCTTT

d_call: TRBD1
v_call: TRBV28
cdr3_length: 15
j_call: TRBJ2-3
clone_size: -
cdr3_aa: CASSSTGGSADTQYF
cdr3_nt: TGTGCCAGCAGTTCTACAGGGGGCTCAGCAGATACGCAGTATTTT

d_call: TRBD2
v_call: TRBV6-1
cdr3_length: 15
j_call: TRBJ2-3
clone_size: -
cdr3_aa: CASSESGGGTDTQYF
cdr3_nt: TGTGCCAGCAGTGAATCGGGGGGAGGCACAGATACGCAGTATTTT

d_call: -
v_call: TRBV7-9
cdr3_length: 15
j_call: TRBJ2-3
clone_size: -
cdr3_aa: CSSSLAVGAADTQYF
cdr3_nt: TGTTCCAGCAGCTTAGCCGTGGGGGCGGCAGATACGCAGTATTTT

d_call: TRBD2
v_call: TRBV7-9
cdr3_length: 15
j_call: TRBJ2-7
clone_size: -
cdr3_aa: CSSSLGLAVVREQYF
cdr3_nt: TGTTCCAGCAGCTTAGGTCTAGCGGTGGTCCGCGAGCAGTACTTC

d_call: -
v_call: TRBV7-9
cdr3_length: 13
j_call: TRBJ2-4
clone_size: -
cdr3_aa: CSSSANRVGIQYF
cdr3_nt: TGTTCCAGCAGCGCCAACAGGGTGGGCATTCAGTACTTC

d_call: TRBD1
v_call: TRBV6-1
cdr3_length: 13
j_call: TRBJ1-5
clone_size: -
cdr3_aa: CASSGTVQGPQHF
cdr3_nt: TGTGCCAGCAGCGGGACAGTCCAGGGGCCCCAGCATTTT

d_call: TRBD1
v_call: TRBV30
cdr3_length: 14
j_call: TRBJ2-7
clone_size: -
cdr3_aa: CAARRGDRGREQYF
cdr3_nt: TGTGCCGCCCGGAGGGGGGACAGGGGAAGGGAGCAGTACTTC

d_call: -
v_call: TRBV10-3
cdr3_length: 16
j_call: TRBJ1-3
clone_size: -
cdr3_aa: CAISEFGGISGNTIYF
cdr3_nt: TGTGCCATCAGTGAGTTTGGAGGGATATCTGGAAACACCATATATTTT

d_call: TRBD1
v_call: TRBV7-2
cdr3_length: 18
j_call: TRBJ1-5
clone_size: few
cdr3_aa: CASSLLGGTGHSNQPQHF
cdr3_nt: TGTGCCAGCAGCTTATTAGGGGGGACAGGCCATAGCAATCAGCCCCAGCATTTT

d_call: TRBD2
v_call: TRBV27
cdr3_length: 19
j_call: TRBJ2-3
clone_size: few
cdr3_aa: CASSLYPTSGGWGTDTQYF
cdr3_nt: TGTGCCAGCAGTTTATACCCGACTAGCGGGGGTTGGGGTACAGATACGCAGTATTTT

d_call: TRBD1
v_call: TRBV27
cdr3_length: 14
j_call: TRBJ2-2
clone_size: -
cdr3_aa: CASSPRQGAGELFF
cdr3_nt: TGTGCCAGCAGTCCCCGGCAGGGGGCCGGGGAGCTGTTTTTT

d_call: -
v_call: TRBV11-2
cdr3_length: 14
j_call: TRBJ2-1
clone_size: -
cdr3_aa: CASSSWTEDNEQFF
cdr3_nt: TGTGCCAGCAGCTCCTGGACAGAAGACAATGAGCAGTTCTTC

d_call: -
v_call: TRBV6-5
cdr3_length: 13
j_call: TRBJ2-7
clone_size: -
cdr3_aa: CASSSRGRYEQYF
cdr3_nt: TGTGCCAGCAGTAGTAGAGGGAGGTACGAGCAGTACTTC

d_call: -
v_call: TRBV7-6
cdr3_length: 14
j_call: TRBJ2-3
clone_size: -
cdr3_aa: CASSLGQFTDTQYF
cdr3_nt: TGTGCCAGCAGCTTAGGGCAATTCACAGATACGCAGTATTTT

d_call: -
v_call: TRBV19
cdr3_length: 14
j_call: TRBJ1-2
clone_size: -
cdr3_aa: CASSLPRSTYGYTF
cdr3_nt: TGTGCCAGTAGTCTTCCTAGATCTACCTATGGCTACACCTTC

d_call: TRBD1
v_call: TRBV5-1
cdr3_length: 16
j_call: TRBJ2-5
clone_size: -
cdr3_aa: CASSLEGAGGTETQYF
cdr3_nt: TGCGCCAGCAGCTTGGAAGGGGCAGGGGGCACAGAGACCCAGTACTTC

d_call: -
v_call: TRBV9
cdr3_length: 14
j_call: TRBJ1-1
clone_size: -
cdr3_aa: CASSVSGGVTEAFF
cdr3_nt: TGTGCCAGCAGCGTATCGGGGGGAGTGACTGAAGCTTTCTTT

d_call: -
v_call: TRBV6-1
cdr3_length: 13
j_call: TRBJ1-2
clone_size: few
cdr3_aa: CASSPNGIEGYTF
cdr3_nt: TGTGCCAGCAGTCCAAACGGGATCGAAGGCTACACCTTC

d_call: TRBD1
v_call: TRBV30
cdr3_length: 14
j_call: TRBJ2-7
clone_size: -
cdr3_aa: CAWSWTGGAAEQYF
cdr3_nt: TGTGCCTGGAGTTGGACAGGGGGCGCGGCCGAGCAGTACTTC

d_call: -
v_call: TRBV6-5
cdr3_length: 14
j_call: TRBJ1-3
clone_size: -
cdr3_aa: CASSYSSRGNTIYF
cdr3_nt: TGTGCCAGCAGTTACTCGTCTAGGGGAAACACCATATATTTT

d_call: TRBD1
v_call: TRBV28
cdr3_length: 16
j_call: TRBJ1-1
clone_size: -
cdr3_aa: CASSSGTGVLNTEAFF
cdr3_nt: TGTGCCAGCAGTTCCGGGACAGGGGTCCTGAACACTGAAGCTTTCTTT

d_call: -
v_call: TRBV15
cdr3_length: 14
j_call: TRBJ1-4
clone_size: -
cdr3_aa: CATSTTGSGEKLFF
cdr3_nt: TGTGCCACCAGCACAACAGGTAGCGGTGAAAAACTGTTTTTT

d_call: -
v_call: TRBV6-6
cdr3_length: 14
j_call: TRBJ2-7
clone_size: -
cdr3_aa: CASNPRGSIYEQYF
cdr3_nt: TGTGCCAGCAACCCAAGGGGCAGCATCTACGAGCAGTACTTC

d_call: TRBD2
v_call: TRBV25-1
cdr3_length: 17
j_call: TRBJ2-1
clone_size: -
cdr3_aa: CASSTLSWSGGTNEQFF
cdr3_nt: TGTGCCAGCAGTACCCTGTCGTGGAGCGGGGGGACCAATGAGCAGTTCTTC

d_call: TRBD2
v_call: TRBV5-1
cdr3_length: 15
j_call: TRBJ2-7
clone_size: -
cdr3_aa: CASSLGASGSYEQYF
cdr3_nt: TGCGCCAGCAGCTTGGGAGCTAGCGGATCCTACGAGCAGTACTTC

d_call: TRBD2
v_call: TRBV18
cdr3_length: 16
j_call: TRBJ2-1
clone_size: once
cdr3_aa: CASSLASGVTYNEQFF
cdr3_nt: TGTGCCAGCTCACTGGCTAGCGGGGTGACCTACAATGAGCAGTTCTTC

d_call: TRBD1
v_call: TRBV29-1
cdr3_length: 14
j_call: TRBJ2-2
clone_size: few
cdr3_aa: CSAGQGTNTGELFF
cdr3_nt: TGCAGCGCCGGACAGGGTACGAACACCGGGGAGCTGTTTTTT